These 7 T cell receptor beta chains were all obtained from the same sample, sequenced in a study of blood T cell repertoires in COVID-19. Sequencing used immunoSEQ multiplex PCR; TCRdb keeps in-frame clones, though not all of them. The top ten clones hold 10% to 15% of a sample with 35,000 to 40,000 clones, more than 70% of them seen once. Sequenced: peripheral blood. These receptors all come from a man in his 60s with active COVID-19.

The CDR3 DNA sequence: TGTGCCAGCAGCAAAGGAACTAGCGGAAGGCGCACAGATACGCAGTATTTT. Amino acids: CASSKGTSGRRTDTQYF. The chain couples TRBV21-1 to TRBJ2-3; TRBD2, as called in the table, went unchecked against the DNA. TRBV21-1 is reported as a pseudogene. The CDR3 runs 17 residues.

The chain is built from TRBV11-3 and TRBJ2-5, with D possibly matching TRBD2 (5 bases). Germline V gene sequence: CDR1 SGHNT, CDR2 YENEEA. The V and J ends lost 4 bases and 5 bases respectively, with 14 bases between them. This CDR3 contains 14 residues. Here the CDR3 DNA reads TGTGCCAGCAGCTGCCCTCCCCCGGGGGAGACCCAGTACTTC. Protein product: CASSCPPPGETQYF. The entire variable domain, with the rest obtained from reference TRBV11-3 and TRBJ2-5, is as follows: EAGVVQSPRYKIIEKKQPVAFWCNPISGHNTLYWYLQNLGQGPELLIRYENEEAVDDSQLPKDRFSAERLKGVDSTLKIQPAELGDSAVYLCASSCPPPGETQYFGPGTRLLVL.

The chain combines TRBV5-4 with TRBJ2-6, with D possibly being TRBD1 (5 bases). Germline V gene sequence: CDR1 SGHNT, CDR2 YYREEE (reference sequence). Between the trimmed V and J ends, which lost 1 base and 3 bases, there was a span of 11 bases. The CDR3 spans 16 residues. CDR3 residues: CASSLTKGNGANVLTF. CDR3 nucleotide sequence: TGTGCCAGCAGCTTGACCAAGGGGAATGGGGCCAACGTCCTGACTTTC.

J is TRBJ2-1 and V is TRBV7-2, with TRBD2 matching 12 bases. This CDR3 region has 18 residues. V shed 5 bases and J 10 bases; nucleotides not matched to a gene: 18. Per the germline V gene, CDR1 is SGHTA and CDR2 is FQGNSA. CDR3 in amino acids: CASSIKVGLAGGPGEQFF. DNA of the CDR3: TGTGCCAGCAGCATAAAGGTCGGTCTAGCGGGAGGGCCAGGGGAGCAGTTCTTC.

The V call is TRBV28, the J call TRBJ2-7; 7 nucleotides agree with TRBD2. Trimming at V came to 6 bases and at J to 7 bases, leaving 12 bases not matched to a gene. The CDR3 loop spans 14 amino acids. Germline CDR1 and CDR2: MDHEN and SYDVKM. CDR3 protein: CASSTGTIPQEQYF. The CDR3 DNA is TGTGCCAGCAGCACCGGGACTATCCCGCAAGAGCAGTACTTC.

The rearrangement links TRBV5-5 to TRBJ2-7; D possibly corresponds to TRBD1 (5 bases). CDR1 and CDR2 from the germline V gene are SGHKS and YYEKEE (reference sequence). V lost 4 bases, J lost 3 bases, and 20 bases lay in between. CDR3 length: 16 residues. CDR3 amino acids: CASSQTAFSQLYEQYF. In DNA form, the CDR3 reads TGTGCCAGCAGCCAGACAGCCTTCTCCCAACTCTACGAGCAGTACTTC.

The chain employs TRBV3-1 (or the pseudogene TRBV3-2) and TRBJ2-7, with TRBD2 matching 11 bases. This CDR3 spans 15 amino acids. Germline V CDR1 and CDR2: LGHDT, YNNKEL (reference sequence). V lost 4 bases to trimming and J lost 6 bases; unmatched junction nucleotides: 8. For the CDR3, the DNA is TGTGCCAGCAGCCCTGTAGCGGGAGGGCTGGGCGAGCAGTACTTC. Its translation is CASSPVAGGLGEQYF.